These 11 T cell receptor beta chains were all obtained from the same sample, sequenced in a study of T cell responses to AZD1222 COVID-19 vaccine. Sequencing was performed with immunoSEQ multiplex PCR; in TCRdb, only in-frame clones are kept and a portion is missing. This sample has approximately 70,000 clones; around 84% occur once, and the top ten carry 8% to 10%. The specimen comprised peripheral blood, sampled on day 0 of AZD1222 vaccination. The source is an adult in good health.

V is TRBV4-2 and J is TRBJ2-1; D is unresolved. CDR3 length: 16 residues. Trimming removed 0 bases at V and 0 bases at J, with 9 bases between. Germline V gene sequence: CDR1 LGHNA, CDR2 YNFKEQ. The CDR3 here is CASSQDRYISYNEQFF. Written as DNA, the CDR3 is TGTGCCAGCAGCCAAGATCGCTATATCTCCTACAATGAGCAGTTCTTC.

This rearrangement joins TRBV5-6 to TRBJ1-1; D not certain. The V gene lost 6 bases and the J gene lost 4 bases, with 16 bases spanning the gap. Germline V gene sequence: CDR1 SGHDT, CDR2 YYEEEE. This CDR3 is built from 14 residues. The DNA for the CDR3 is TGTGCCAGCACCCGCTCCTTCGGCGGCACTGAAGCTTTCTTT. Its protein is CASTRSFGGTEAFF.

This clone was seen a handful of times. V and J are TRBV11-2 and TRBJ2-7; TRBD1 or TRBD2 may be the D gene (5 bases each). The CDR3 is 16 amino acids. The germline V gene encodes CDR1 SGHAT and CDR2 FQNNGV. V lost 5 bases and J 1 base, leaving 18 bases between the germline ends. CDR3 sequence: CASSLRGDGSSYEQYF. The CDR3, as DNA: TGTGCCAGCAGCCTAAGGGGAGACGGGTCATCCTACGAGCAGTACTTC.

Written as DNA, the CDR3 is TGTGCCAGCAGCTGGGGTACCACAACCACAGATACGCAGTATTTT. It encodes CASSWGTTTTDTQYF. The V call is TRBV7-9, the J call TRBJ2-3, with D hard to call. The CDR3 length is 15 residues. Looked up from germline, CDR1 is SEHNR and CDR2 is FQNEAQ (reference sequence). V gave up 4 bases and J gave up 2 bases, with 13 bases separating them.

V is TRBV5-6 and J is TRBJ2-7, with D tentatively TRBD1 (6 bases). CDR1 is SGHDT, CDR2 YYEEEE, per germline. V lost 2 bases, J lost 0 bases, and 12 bases lay in between. The CDR3 consists of 15 residues. CDR3 coding DNA: TGTGCCAGCAGCTTACTGGCAGGGGACTCCTACGAGCAGTACTTC. This encodes CASSLLAGDSYEQYF.

V gene TRBV9 combines with J gene TRBJ2-1, with 7 bases identical to TRBD1. CDR1 SGDLS and CDR2 YYNGEE come from the germline V gene. The CDR3 length is 14 residues. Unmatched junction bases numbered 3, after V lost 0 bases and J lost 6 bases. In nucleotides, the CDR3 is TGTGCCAGCAGCGTAGGGGACAGACCCAATGAGCAGTTCTTC. Residues: CASSVGDRPNEQFF.

The rearrangement links TRBV21-1 to TRBJ2-7. TRBV21-1 is termed a pseudogene. The CDR3 consists of 13 residues. CDR3 coding DNA: TGTGCCAGCAGCAAGGTTCAATCCTACGAGCAGTACTTC. Its translation: CASSKVQSYEQYF.

The chain uses TRBV28 and TRBJ1-3; D is perhaps TRBD1 (5 bases). The ends were cut back, 6 bases at V and 2 bases at J, with 11 bases in the middle. This CDR3 is 14 amino acids long. Per germline, CDR1 MDHEN and CDR2 SYDVKM. DNA of the CDR3: TGTGCCAGCAGGCCGGGGACGGCTGGAAACACCATATATTTT. It is translated as CASRPGTAGNTIYF.

The chain employs TRBV28 and TRBJ1-2, with D perhaps TRBD1 (6 bases). CDR3 length equals 17 residues. Per germline, CDR1 MDHEN and CDR2 SYDVKM. The V gene lost 4 bases and the J gene lost 5 bases, with 23 bases spanning the gap. The CDR3 sequence: CASSSTGNPDLGYGYTF. CDR3 in DNA: TGTGCCAGCAGTTCAACAGGGAACCCCGATTTGGGGTATGGCTACACCTTC.

The chain carries TRBV7-3 and TRBJ1-3; 7 bases align to TRBD1. Germline CDR1 and CDR2: SGHTA and FQGTGA. This CDR3 is built from 19 residues. V lost 4 bases to trimming and J lost 4 bases; unmatched junction nucleotides: 19. This chain's CDR3 is CASSSPKGARGTTGNTIYF. CDR3 nucleotide sequence: TGTGCCAGCAGCTCCCCCAAGGGGGCCAGGGGAACAACAGGAAACACCATATATTTT.

The chain couples TRBV6-5 to TRBJ1-5; 8 nucleotides align to TRBD1. CDR1 and CDR2 (germline): MNHEY, SVGAGI. Trimming removed 8 bases from V and 7 bases from J; junction bases left unmatched: 13. CDR3 length: 15 residues. CDR3 residues: CASDPQGALGQPQHF. Written as DNA, the CDR3 is TGTGCCAGCGACCCCCAGGGGGCCCTGGGCCAGCCCCAGCATTTT.